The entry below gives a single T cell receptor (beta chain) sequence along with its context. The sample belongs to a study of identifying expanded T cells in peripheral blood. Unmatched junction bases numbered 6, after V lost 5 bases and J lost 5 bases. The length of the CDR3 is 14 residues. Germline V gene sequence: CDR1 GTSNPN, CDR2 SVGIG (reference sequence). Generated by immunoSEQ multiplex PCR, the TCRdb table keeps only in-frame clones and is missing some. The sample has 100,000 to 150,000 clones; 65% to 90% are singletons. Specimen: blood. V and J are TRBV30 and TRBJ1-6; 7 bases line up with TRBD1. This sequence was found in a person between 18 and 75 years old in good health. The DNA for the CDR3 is TGTGCCTGGCGTCAGGGACAGCATAATTCACCCCTCCACTTT. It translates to CAWRQGQHNSPLHF.